This record looks at one T cell receptor (beta chain) sequence and its context. A read error may account for a junction end that differs from germline. This CDR3 is built from 15 residues. The germline V gene encodes CDR1 MNHEY and CDR2 SVGAGI. This record comes from a study of tumor-infiltrating lymphocytes in primary liver carcinoma. Co-extraction of both nucleic acids (RNA and DNA) used roughly 19-33 mg of unsorted bulk tissue. Priming with a constant-region primer yielded TCR beta cDNA from around 0.45 ug total RNA. ARM-PCR, slightly modified, supplied the TCR beta libraries through three nested multiplex PCR rounds. Rounds one and two of PCR, each of about 10 cycles, were primed with TRBV1-TRBV30 forward primers and a C-beta reverse primer. Using its own MiXCR run on the multiplex PCR reads, TCRdb lists one record per CDR3 protein. The sample has around 70,000 distinct CDR3 sequences, roughly two thirds seen once.

This TCR was recovered from a middle-aged man with primary liver carcinoma and hepatitis B virus infection. This chain links TRBV6-5 with TRBJ2-1; TRBD2 aligns across 10 bases. The sample comprised liver tumor tissue from sampling region 4. Subset of the sample: tumor region T4, right-lateral pole. DNA for the CDR3: TGTGCCATCAGTGTACTAGCGGGATCCTACAATGGGCAGTTCTTC. Protein product: CAISVLAGSYNGQFF.